Following are 31 T cell receptor beta chains from one sample sequenced in a study of T cell responses to AZD1222 COVID-19 vaccine. The protocol was immunoSEQ multiplex PCR, while the TCRdb copy is restricted to in-frame clones and leaves out a portion. Among about 140,000 clones listed, 75% to 90% were seen once. The sample was peripheral blood, taken on day 0 of AZD1222 vaccination. The receptors stem from an adult in good health.

A word on this clone: Other DNA sequences in the sample encode the same CDR3. The chain links TRBV2 to TRBJ2-7, with D perhaps matching TRBD2 (6 bases). The V and J ends lost 5 bases and 4 bases respectively, with 6 bases between them. CDR3 size: 11 residues. CDR1 SNHLY and CDR2 FYNNEI come from the germline V gene. The CDR3 region is CASSRGYEQYF. Written as DNA, the CDR3 is TGTGCCAGCAGTCGGGGGTACGAGCAGTACTTC.

The V and J genes are TRBV6-5 and TRBJ2-7; the D gene is possibly TRBD2 (6 bases). CDR3 length: 15 amino acids. The germline gives CDR1 MNHEY, CDR2 SVGAGI. Trimming shortened V by 0 bases and J by 6 bases, and 15 bases separated the two germline ends. The chain's CDR3 is CASSYSSRERSEQYF. CDR3 sequence (DNA): TGTGCCAGCAGTTACTCATCACGGGAGCGGTCCGAGCAGTACTTC.

The V gene is TRBV10-2, the J gene TRBJ2-1, with TRBD2 as a possible D gene (6 bases). Germline V CDR1 and CDR2: WSHSY, SAAADI. The CDR3 is 12 residues long. Trimming stripped 7 bases from V and 13 bases from J, with 17 bases between. This chain's CDR3 is CASTPLSSAQFF. CDR3 nucleotides: TGCGCCAGCACCCCCTTATCTAGCGCTCAGTTCTTC.

The chain links TRBV27 to TRBJ1-6; D is undetermined. The CDR3 is made up of 13 amino acids. Trimming took 4 bases from V and 15 from J, leaving 16 bases between them. From germline, CDR1 is MNHEY and CDR2 SMNVEV (reference sequence). CDR3 DNA: TGTGCCAGCAGTTCGCACGGGAGTTTGATCCTCCACTTT. Protein sequence: CASSSHGSLILHF.

The chain uses TRBV6-5 and TRBJ2-5; D remains ambiguous. CDR1 MNHEY and CDR2 SVGAGI come from the germline V gene. V dropped 5 bases and J dropped 5 bases, with 9 bases sitting between them. CDR3 length: 12 amino acids. The CDR3 spells CASSLSRETQYF. The CDR3 coding sequence is TGTGCCAGCAGTCTCTCGAGGGAGACCCAGTACTTC.

The V and J genes are TRBV28 and TRBJ1-6; 7 bases match TRBD1. Germline V CDR1 and CDR2: MDHEN, SYDVKM. The V segment lost 3 bases and the J segment 9 bases; nucleotides outside the gene matches: 5. The CDR3 totals 14 residues. The CDR3 protein is CASSLGQYTSPLHF. CDR3 sequence (DNA): TGTGCCAGCAGTTTGGGACAGTACACTTCACCCCTCCACTTT. Using reference TRBV28 and TRBJ1-6 for the parts outside the CDR3, the full variable domain is DVKVTQSSRYLVKRTGEKVFLECVQDMDHENMFWYRQDPGLGLRLIYFSYDVKMKEKGDIPEGYSVSREKKERFSLILESASTNQTSMYLCASSLGQYTSPLHFGNGTRLTVT.

The V call is TRBV12-3 or TRBV12-4, the J call TRBJ2-1; no clear D. The CDR3 totals 11 residues. Trimming left V 3 bases short and J 12 bases short, with 9 bases between. CDR3 region: CASSLQRRQFF. CDR3 DNA sequence: TGTGCCAGCAGTTTGCAGCGAAGGCAGTTCTTC.

The V call is TRBV28, the J call TRBJ2-3; D is uncertain. The CDR3 runs 12 residues. Trimming shortened V by 2 bases and J by 6 bases, and 6 bases separated the two germline ends. Germline CDR1 is MDHEN and CDR2 is SYDVKM. CDR3 region: CASSLLVDTQYF. CDR3 DNA sequence: TGTGCCAGCAGTTTACTAGTGGATACGCAGTATTTT.

This chain links TRBV2 with TRBJ1-6, with 8 bases aligning to TRBD1. Trimming cost V 5 bases and J 10 bases; bases outside gene matches: 7. Germline lookup yields CDR1 SNHLY and CDR2 FYNNEI. The CDR3 consists of 14 residues. The CDR3 loop is CASSSDRGHSPLHF. CDR3 coding DNA: TGTGCCAGCAGTTCTGACAGGGGTCACTCACCCCTCCACTTT.

The chain combines TRBV12-3 or TRBV12-4 with TRBJ1-2; D unresolved. V was clipped by 2 bases and J by 7 bases, with 8 bases between them. This CDR3 comprises 12 residues. CDR3 residues: CASSLLPPGYTF. The CDR3 region has the DNA TGTGCCAGCAGTTTACTTCCGCCTGGCTACACCTTC.

CDR3 sequence: CASSLGRRTTNEKLFF. CDR3 DNA: TGTGCCAGCAGCTTAGGTCGGCGGACAACTAATGAAAAACTGTTTTTT. V gene TRBV7-9 combines with J gene TRBJ1-4; D is unclear. With 1 base removed from V and 0 bases from J, the gap between germline ends came to 9 bases. The CDR3 covers 16 residues. The germline V gene has CDR1 SEHNR and CDR2 FQNEAQ (reference sequence).

The chain employs TRBV3-1 (or the pseudogene TRBV3-2) and TRBJ1-5, with D perhaps matching TRBD1 (6 bases). This CDR3 contains 17 residues. Germline values: CDR1 LGHDT, CDR2 YNNKEL (reference sequence). V was trimmed by 1 base and J by 0 bases, leaving 13 bases between them. Written as DNA, the CDR3 is TGTGCCAGCAGCCAAGGGGGGCTGTCATATAGCAATCAGCCCCAGCATTTT. It encodes CASSQGGLSYSNQPQHF.

This clone has a handful of counts. V is TRBV28 and J is TRBJ1-3, with D uncertain. The CDR3 length is 14 residues. CDR1 and CDR2 from the germline V gene are MDHEN and SYDVKM. Trimming removed 6 bases at V and 4 bases at J, with 13 bases between. The CDR3 nucleotides are TGTGCCAGCAGCGCGCTCAGAGCGGGAAACACCATATATTTT. It encodes CASSALRAGNTIYF.

V and J are TRBV19 and TRBJ1-6, with D hard to call. The CDR3 spans 14 residues. V lost 6 bases to trimming and J lost 0 bases, with 6 bases between them. The V gene's germline CDR1 is LNHDA and CDR2 SQIVND (reference sequence). The CDR3 loop is CASRVSSYNSPLHF. CDR3 sequence (DNA): TGTGCCAGTAGGGTGAGCTCCTATAATTCACCCCTCCACTTT.

This rearrangement joins TRBV27 to TRBJ2-7; TRBD2 agrees at 11 bases. The length of the CDR3 is 15 residues. V dropped 6 bases and J dropped 3; count of bases not matched to a gene: 7. The V gene's germline CDR1 is MNHEY and CDR2 SMNVEV (reference sequence). CDR3 in amino acids: CASSPLAGVLYEQYF. As DNA, the CDR3 is TGTGCCAGCAGCCCACTAGCGGGAGTCCTCTACGAGCAGTACTTC.

The genes are TRBV5-8 and TRBJ2-7, with a possible D match to TRBD1 (6 bases). Germline CDR1 SGHTS, CDR2 YDEGEE. The CDR3 runs to 16 residues. V shed 2 bases and J shed 3 bases, with 18 bases lying between them. CDR3 in amino acids: CASSLGQTGPGYEQYF. CDR3 nucleotides: TGTGCCAGCAGCTTAGGGCAGACAGGACCGGGCTACGAGCAGTACTTC.

CDR3 coding DNA: TGTGCCAGCAGTGGGAGGGAACTGTTTTTT. It yields the protein CASSGRELFF. The V call is TRBV2, the J call TRBJ1-4; D gene uncertain. The V and J ends lost 4 bases and 12 bases respectively, with 6 bases between them. The germline V gene encodes CDR1 SNHLY and CDR2 FYNNEI. The length of the CDR3 is 10 residues.

The rearrangement joins TRBV10-3 to TRBJ1-1, with 8 bases lining up with TRBD1. V was pared by 6 bases and J by 4 bases, with 4 bases of the junction left unmatched. Germline V gives CDR1 ENHRY, CDR2 SYGVKD. This CDR3 contains 13 residues. CDR3 nucleotides: TGTGCCATCAGCCCGACAGGGGTCACTGAAGCTTTCTTT. This translates into CAISPTGVTEAFF.

The genes are TRBV28 and TRBJ1-2; D is unresolved. Germline V gene lookup returns CDR1 MDHEN and CDR2 SYDVKM. CDR3 length equals 14 residues. The V and J ends lost 4 bases and 2 bases respectively, with 11 bases between them. For the CDR3, the DNA is TGTGCCAGCAGTTCCCGACCGGCAAACTATGGCTACACCTTC. Protein: CASSSRPANYGYTF.

With respect to this clone: Because the CDR3's place on the DNA is in doubt, the DNA is left out and the CDR3 is given as listed by TCRdb. V and J are TRBV9 and TRBJ2-3; the DNA was not compared with TRBD2, the D call given in the table. CDR1 and CDR2 from the germline V gene are SGDLS and YYNGEE. Termini included, the CDR3 measures 15 amino acids. The CDR3 protein is CASSVGPGATDTQYF.

This clone was counted once. The V gene is TRBV6-6, the J gene TRBJ2-1; D may be TRBD1 (5 bases). The ends were cut back, 2 bases at V and 0 bases at J, with 11 bases in the middle. The CDR3 covers 16 residues. The germline V gene encodes CDR1 MNHNY and CDR2 SVGAGI (reference sequence). For the CDR3, the DNA is TGTGCCAGCAGTTACGGGGCGTCGAGCTCCTACAATGAGCAGTTCTTC. As protein: CASSYGASSSYNEQFF.

This clone was counted once. The chain links TRBV2 to TRBJ2-1; D is unresolved. V was trimmed by 4 bases and J by 8 bases, leaving 12 bases between them. Germline CDR1 SNHLY, CDR2 FYNNEI. CDR3 size: 13 residues. The CDR3 nucleotides are TGTGCCAGCAGTGTAAACCTCGGCGATGAGCAGTTCTTC. It specifies CASSVNLGDEQFF.

The chain couples TRBV28 to TRBJ1-1, with a weak D call TRBD1 (5 bases). Trimming took off 6 bases at V and 4 bases at J, with 12 bases between the two ends. This CDR3 spans 13 amino acids. CDR1 and CDR2 (germline): MDHEN, SYDVKM. The CDR3 region has the DNA TGTGCCAGCAGCCTGGCGGGACGCACTGAAGCTTTCTTT. It is translated as CASSLAGRTEAFF. Complete variable domain (other parts from reference TRBV28 and TRBJ1-1): DVKVTQSSRYLVKRTGEKVFLECVQDMDHENMFWYRQDPGLGLRLIYFSYDVKMKEKGDIPEGYSVSREKKERFSLILESASTNQTSMYLCASSLAGRTEAFFGQGTRLTVV.

V gene TRBV7-9 combines with J gene TRBJ1-1; TRBD1 matches 7 bases. This CDR3 contains 15 residues. Germline lookup yields CDR1 SEHNR and CDR2 FQNEAQ (reference sequence). J was trimmed by 0 bases and V by 5 bases; bases with no gene match: 6. CDR3 coding DNA: TGTGCCAGCAGCGCGGCGACAGGGTTGAACACTGAAGCTTTCTTT. Its translation is CASSAATGLNTEAFF. The full variable domain, with the rest looked up from reference TRBV7-9 and TRBJ1-1, is DTGVSQNPRHKITKRGQNVTFRCDPISEHNRLYWYRQTLGQGPEFLTYFQNEAQLEKSRLLSDRFSAERPKGSFSTLEIQRTEQGDSAMYLCASSAATGLNTEAFFGQGTRLTVV.

This rearrangement joins TRBV5-6 to TRBJ2-7; D call uncertain. V lost 0 bases and J 7 bases, leaving 14 bases between the germline ends. Germline CDR1 and CDR2: SGHDT and YYEEEE. The CDR3 loop spans 14 amino acids. The CDR3 region is CASSLGAVVEEQYF. The DNA for the CDR3 is TGTGCCAGCAGCTTGGGGGCGGTTGTTGAAGAGCAGTACTTC. The variable domain in full, completed from reference TRBV5-6 and TRBJ2-7, reads DAGVTQSPTHLIKTRGQQVTLRCSPKSGHDTVSWYQQALGQGPQFIFQYYEEEERQRGNFPDRFSGHQFPNYSSELNVNALLLGDSALYLCASSLGAVVEEQYFGPGTRLTVT.

Only a few counts were recorded for this clone. V gene TRBV6-6 combines with J gene TRBJ1-5; D is unresolved. Trimming removed 7 bases from V and 1 base from J, with 8 bases in between. The CDR3 consists of 13 residues. Per the germline V gene, CDR1 is MNHNY and CDR2 is SVGAGI (reference sequence). The CDR3 is CASMHSSNQPQHF. The CDR3 region has the DNA TGTGCCAGCATGCACAGCAGCAATCAGCCCCAGCATTTT.

The gene calls are TRBV19 and TRBJ1-4, with TRBD1 as a possible D gene (5 bases). Per germline, CDR1 LNHDA and CDR2 SQIVND (reference sequence). The CDR3 is 16 amino acids. V dropped 3 bases and J dropped 11 bases, with 22 bases sitting between them. CDR3 bases: TGTGCCAGTAGTATTTTCCCGGACAAGTACCCGAAGAAACTGTTTTTT. This gives the protein CASSIFPDKYPKKLFF.

This rearrangement joins TRBV7-6 to TRBJ2-5; D gene ambiguous. With 0 bases removed from V and 4 bases from J, the gap between germline ends came to 9 bases. The CDR3 is 14 amino acids. Germline loops: CDR1 SGHVS, CDR2 FNYEAQ. The CDR3 nucleotides read TGTGCCAGCAGCTTAGCGTTCTTTGGAGAGACCCAGTACTTC. The encoded protein is CASSLAFFGETQYF.

In its sample, this clone was seen once. The J gene is TRBJ1-1, the V gene TRBV3-1 (or the pseudogene TRBV3-2); D perhaps matches TRBD1 (5 bases). The germline V gene has CDR1 LGHDT and CDR2 YNNKEL (reference sequence). There are 13 residues in the CDR3. V lost 4 bases, J lost 1 base, and 7 bases lay in between. The CDR3: CASSPGGNTEAFF. DNA of the CDR3: TGTGCCAGCAGCCCCGGGGGGAACACTGAAGCTTTCTTT.

This chain uses TRBV5-6 with TRBJ2-3, with 8 nucleotides matching TRBD2. The germline V gene encodes CDR1 SGHDT and CDR2 YYEEEE. The trim removed 8 bases at V and 1 base at J, leaving 3 bases unmatched. CDR3 size: 13 residues. The CDR3 protein is CASETSGTDTQYF. The CDR3 DNA follows: TGTGCCAGTGAGACTAGCGGCACAGATACGCAGTATTTT.

The V and J genes are TRBV19 and TRBJ2-3; the D is unclear. CDR1 LNHDA and CDR2 SQIVND come from the germline V gene (reference sequence). With 0 bases removed from V and 4 bases from J, the gap between germline ends came to 8 bases. CDR3 length: 14 residues. The CDR3 DNA reads TGTGCCAGTAGTATAGACAGGTCTGCAGATACGCAGTATTTT. It encodes CASSIDRSADTQYF.